These T cell receptor beta chains were read from a single sample in a study of control samples from healthy donors and cancer patients. Some clones are missing from TCRdb's copy, which holds only in-frame ones; the method was immunoSEQ multiplex PCR. The profile covers roughly 170,000 clones, with around 88% appearing a single time and around 5% taken by the ten largest. The sample consisted of blood. These TCRs come from a woman aged 25 to 39 in good health. Each CDR3 is given with its conserved first and last residue. The D gene is left open where the match is weak. Part of the rows lack a size; the others show once, few, many or a class for expanded clones.

v_gene: TRBV19
abundance: few
d_gene: TRBD1
j_gene: TRBJ2-7
CDR3nt: TGTGCCAGTAGCGCGCACGACAGGGCCTACGAGCAGTACTTC
CDR3aa: CASSAHDRAYEQYF

v_gene: TRBV19
abundance: few
d_gene: .
j_gene: TRBJ1-3
CDR3nt: TGTGCCAGTAGGACTACAGGTTTCTCTGGAAACACCATATATTTT
CDR3aa: CASRTTGFSGNTIYF

v_gene: TRBV6-1
abundance: .
d_gene: TRBD2
j_gene: TRBJ2-3
CDR3nt: TGTGCCAGCAGTGGGGGGTTTAGCGGGAAGGGAGATACGCAGTATTTT
CDR3aa: CASSGGFSGKGDTQYF

v_gene: TRBV3-1/TRBV3-2
abundance: .
d_gene: .
j_gene: TRBJ1-3
CDR3nt: TGTGCCAGCAGCCAAGGGGGCAGGTCTGGAAACACCATATATTTT
CDR3aa: CASSQGGRSGNTIYF

v_gene: TRBV27
abundance: .
d_gene: .
j_gene: TRBJ2-7
CDR3nt: TGTGCCAGCAGTTTACTTTGGGGCGATCCTTACGAGCAGTACTTC
CDR3aa: CASSLLWGDPYEQYF

v_gene: TRBV3-1/TRBV3-2
abundance: .
d_gene: .
j_gene: TRBJ1-2
CDR3nt: TGTGCCAGCAGCCGGAGAGGAGAAGATGGCTACACCTTC
CDR3aa: CASSRRGEDGYTF

v_gene: TRBV3-1/TRBV3-2
abundance: .
d_gene: .
j_gene: TRBJ2-4
CDR3nt: TGTGCCAGCAGCCAAGAGCGTCCGTACTTC
CDR3aa: CASSQERPYF

v_gene: TRBV4-2
abundance: few
d_gene: TRBD2
j_gene: TRBJ2-1
CDR3nt: TGTGCCAGCAGCCAAGATAGGACGGGAGGGCATGAGCAGTTCTTC
CDR3aa: CASSQDRTGGHEQFF

v_gene: TRBV6-5
abundance: .
d_gene: .
j_gene: TRBJ2-3
CDR3nt: TGTGCCAGCGCAAGGGGGGCGGGGGATACGCAGTATTTT
CDR3aa: CASARGAGDTQYF

v_gene: TRBV19
abundance: .
d_gene: TRBD1
j_gene: TRBJ2-1
CDR3nt: TGTGCCAGTAGTATAGAGAGGACAGGGGGCGACCACAATGAGCAGTTCTTC
CDR3aa: CASSIERTGGDHNEQFF

v_gene: TRBV7-2
abundance: .
d_gene: TRBD1
j_gene: TRBJ1-2
CDR3nt: TGTGCCAGCAGCTCAAGACAGGGATATGGCTACACCTTC
CDR3aa: CASSSRQGYGYTF

v_gene: TRBV9
abundance: .
d_gene: .
j_gene: TRBJ1-2
CDR3nt: TGTGCCAGCAGCGTTACAGTGACCTATGGCTACACCTTC
CDR3aa: CASSVTVTYGYTF

v_gene: TRBV19
abundance: .
d_gene: TRBD2
j_gene: TRBJ2-1
CDR3nt: TGTGCCAGTAGTACGGGACTAGGAAACAATGAGCAGTTCTTC
CDR3aa: CASSTGLGNNEQFF

v_gene: TRBV5-4
abundance: .
d_gene: TRBD2
j_gene: TRBJ2-3
CDR3nt: TGTGCCAGCAGCTCGCTAGCGGGGGGGCCAGATACGCAGTATTTT
CDR3aa: CASSSLAGGPDTQYF

v_gene: TRBV5-6
abundance: few
d_gene: .
j_gene: TRBJ1-2
CDR3nt: TGTGCCAGCAGCTTTACAGGAGGGGGCTACACCTTC
CDR3aa: CASSFTGGGYTF

v_gene: TRBV5-1
abundance: .
d_gene: .
j_gene: TRBJ2-1
CDR3nt: TGCGCCAGCAGCCCCTCCGCGACTAGTTACAATGAGCAGTTCTTC
CDR3aa: CASSPSATSYNEQFF

v_gene: TRBV2
abundance: .
d_gene: .
j_gene: TRBJ2-3
CDR3nt: TGTGCCAGCAGTGAAACGGGGCCGGATAGACCCACAGATACGCAGTATTTT
CDR3aa: CASSETGPDRPTDTQYF

v_gene: TRBV10-3
abundance: .
d_gene: TRBD1
j_gene: TRBJ2-3
CDR3nt: TGTGCCATCAGAAGGGGGCCAGACACAGATACGCAGTATTTT
CDR3aa: CAIRRGPDTDTQYF

v_gene: TRBV6-5
abundance: .
d_gene: .
j_gene: TRBJ2-1
CDR3nt: TGTGCCAGCAGTAACCGGGACTGGGGGGTAGATGAGCAGTTCTTC
CDR3aa: CASSNRDWGVDEQFF

v_gene: TRBV5-1
abundance: .
d_gene: TRBD1
j_gene: TRBJ2-1
CDR3nt: TGCGCCAGCAGGGATAGGACAGGGGGCTATGGGGAGCAGTTCTTC
CDR3aa: CASRDRTGGYGEQFF

v_gene: TRBV11-3
abundance: .
d_gene: TRBD2
j_gene: TRBJ2-5
CDR3nt: TGTGCCAGCAGCTTAGAGCTAGCGGGGGGGATCCAAGAGACCCAGTACTTC
CDR3aa: CASSLELAGGIQETQYF

v_gene: TRBV14
abundance: .
d_gene: .
j_gene: TRBJ1-2
CDR3nt: TGTGCCAGCAGCCAAGCACAGATCGTTCCCTATGGCTACACCTTC
CDR3aa: CASSQAQIVPYGYTF

v_gene: TRBV10-3
abundance: .
d_gene: .
j_gene: TRBJ2-1
CDR3nt: TGTGCCATTAGCACCAACGGGCACAATGAGCAGTTCTTC
CDR3aa: CAISTNGHNEQFF

v_gene: TRBV6-1
abundance: .
d_gene: .
j_gene: TRBJ2-7
CDR3nt: TGTGCCAGCAGTGAATCTGCCACCTACGAGCAGTACTTC
CDR3aa: CASSESATYEQYF

v_gene: TRBV6-4
abundance: .
d_gene: .
j_gene: TRBJ1-6
CDR3nt: TGTGCCAGCAGTGACGTCGGGCGATCACCCCTCCACTTT
CDR3aa: CASSDVGRSPLHF

v_gene: TRBV18
abundance: .
d_gene: TRBD1
j_gene: TRBJ2-7
CDR3nt: TGTGCCAGCTCCCGGGACAGAACCTACGAGCAGTACTTC
CDR3aa: CASSRDRTYEQYF

v_gene: TRBV6-5
abundance: .
d_gene: .
j_gene: TRBJ1-3
CDR3nt: TGTGCCAGCGGTAGGGACCTCTCTGGAAACACCATATATTTT
CDR3aa: CASGRDLSGNTIYF

v_gene: TRBV4-1
abundance: .
d_gene: .
j_gene: TRBJ2-1
CDR3nt: TGCGCCAGCAGCCCGGTGACGGGAATTTACAATGAGCAGTTCTTC
CDR3aa: CASSPVTGIYNEQFF

v_gene: TRBV5-1
abundance: .
d_gene: .
j_gene: TRBJ1-2
CDR3nt: TGCGCCAGCAGCTTGGGGGGCGGCTACACCTTC
CDR3aa: CASSLGGGYTF

v_gene: TRBV14
abundance: .
d_gene: .
j_gene: TRBJ2-2
CDR3nt: TGTGCCAGCAGCCAAGATTCAGGGTATCTGAACACCGGGGAGCTGTTTTTT
CDR3aa: CASSQDSGYLNTGELFF

v_gene: TRBV6-2/TRBV6-3
abundance: .
d_gene: TRBD2
j_gene: TRBJ2-3
CDR3nt: TGTGCCAGCAGTTACGATCGGACTAGCGGGGGGCACACAGATACGCAGTATTTT
CDR3aa: CASSYDRTSGGHTDTQYF

v_gene: TRBV29-1
abundance: .
d_gene: .
j_gene: TRBJ1-2
CDR3nt: TGCAGCGTTAAAGCTGGGCAGGGGCCAACCTTC
CDR3aa: CSVKAGQGPTF

v_gene: TRBV27
abundance: .
d_gene: .
j_gene: TRBJ1-4
CDR3nt: TGTGCCAGCAGTTTATCTAAAGGGGGGAATGAAAAACTGTTTTTT
CDR3aa: CASSLSKGGNEKLFF

v_gene: TRBV5-6
abundance: .
d_gene: .
j_gene: TRBJ2-7
CDR3nt: TGTGCCAGCAGCTTACTGGACGAGCAGTACTTC
CDR3aa: CASSLLDEQYF

v_gene: TRBV30
abundance: .
d_gene: TRBD1
j_gene: TRBJ1-4
CDR3nt: TGTGCCTGGGGGGGACAGGGGGCAGGACTGTTTTTT
CDR3aa: CAWGGQGAGLFF

v_gene: TRBV6-5
abundance: few
d_gene: .
j_gene: TRBJ1-3
CDR3nt: TGTGCCAGCAGTAAGGGTTCTGGAAACACCATATATTTT
CDR3aa: CASSKGSGNTIYF

v_gene: TRBV6-5
abundance: .
d_gene: .
j_gene: TRBJ1-1
CDR3nt: TGTGCCAGCAGTTACTCAAGCAAGTCGGGCACTGAAGCTTTCTTT
CDR3aa: CASSYSSKSGTEAFF

v_gene: TRBV10-1
abundance: .
d_gene: .
j_gene: TRBJ2-5
CDR3nt: TGCGCCAGCAGTGGACCCGGCCGGGAGACCCAGTACTTC
CDR3aa: CASSGPGRETQYF

v_gene: TRBV7-6
abundance: .
d_gene: TRBD2
j_gene: TRBJ2-5
CDR3nt: TGTGCCAGCAGCTTAGAGGCTAGCGGGGGGGCCCTACACGAGACCCAGTACTTC
CDR3aa: CASSLEASGGALHETQYF

v_gene: TRBV5-1
abundance: .
d_gene: .
j_gene: TRBJ2-7
CDR3nt: TGCGCCAGCAGCTTGGCGCAGGGAGGCTACGAGCAGTACTTC
CDR3aa: CASSLAQGGYEQYF

v_gene: TRBV2
abundance: .
d_gene: .
j_gene: TRBJ2-1
CDR3nt: TGTGCCAGCAGGCAAAAGGGTGAGCAGTTCTTC
CDR3aa: CASRQKGEQFF

v_gene: TRBV25-1
abundance: .
d_gene: .
j_gene: TRBJ2-7
CDR3nt: TGTGCCAGCAGTCCCCATCAGGGCCGCCCCGAGGAGCAGTACTTC
CDR3aa: CASSPHQGRPEEQYF

v_gene: TRBV27
abundance: .
d_gene: TRBD1
j_gene: TRBJ2-1
CDR3nt: TGTGCCAGCAGACTGGGACAGGGGGCCTACAATGAGCAGTTCTTC
CDR3aa: CASRLGQGAYNEQFF

v_gene: TRBV28
abundance: .
d_gene: .
j_gene: TRBJ2-6
CDR3nt: TGTGCCAGCAGTTGGGGCCTAGGCTCTGGGGCCAACGTCCTGACTTTC
CDR3aa: CASSWGLGSGANVLTF

v_gene: TRBV5-5
abundance: .
d_gene: .
j_gene: TRBJ1-1
CDR3nt: TGTGCCAGCAGCTTGGTTGGGGGTCCCTTCACTGAAGCTTTCTTT
CDR3aa: CASSLVGGPFTEAFF

v_gene: TRBV10-3
abundance: .
d_gene: TRBD1
j_gene: TRBJ2-2
CDR3nt: TGTGCCATCAGTGGAGGGCGTACAGGGGGCGCGTTGGCCGGGGAGCTGTTTTTT
CDR3aa: CAISGGRTGGALAGELFF

v_gene: TRBV29-1
abundance: .
d_gene: TRBD2
j_gene: TRBJ2-7
CDR3nt: TGCAGCGCCGAAGGGCTAGCGGACTCCTACGAGCAGTACTTC
CDR3aa: CSAEGLADSYEQYF

v_gene: TRBV5-1
abundance: .
d_gene: TRBD2
j_gene: TRBJ2-7
CDR3nt: TGCGCCAGCAGCCAATCCGGGACTAGCTACGAGCAGTACTTC
CDR3aa: CASSQSGTSYEQYF

v_gene: TRBV5-1
abundance: .
d_gene: .
j_gene: TRBJ1-2
CDR3nt: TGCGCCAGCAGTCCAACTCAATCGGGGTCTGGCTACACCTTC
CDR3aa: CASSPTQSGSGYTF

v_gene: TRBV7-9
abundance: .
d_gene: .
j_gene: TRBJ1-1
CDR3nt: TGTGCCAGCAGCTTTATGGGAACTGGAGAAGCTTTCTTT
CDR3aa: CASSFMGTGEAFF

v_gene: TRBV7-9
abundance: .
d_gene: TRBD2
j_gene: TRBJ2-1
CDR3nt: TGTGCCAGCAGCTTGAGCGGGAGGCATTACAATGAGCAGTTCTTC
CDR3aa: CASSLSGRHYNEQFF